The source of this TCR beta chain is a study of cytomegalovirus exposure and HLA in healthy donors. The CDR3 runs 13 residues. Germline CDR1 and CDR2: SNHLY and FYNNEI. Trimming removed 2 bases from V and 3 bases from J, with 8 bases in between. In the PCR, 60 Vbeta and 13 Jbeta primers were used. The method was immunoSEQ multiplex PCR; TCRdb's version includes in-frame clones alone and lacks a portion of them. This sample has about 34,000 clones, with about two thirds found just once. The material sequenced was PBMCs. This TCR was sampled from a man aged 35 to 55 in good health and CMV-seropositive. The chain is built from TRBV2 and TRBJ2-7, with D hard to call. The CDR3 sequence is CASSEYRSYEQYF. Here the CDR3 DNA reads TGTGCCAGCAGTGAATATCGGAGCTACGAGCAGTACTTC.